This T cell receptor (beta chain) comes out of a study of T cells in Graves' hyperthyroidism and ophthalmopathy. There were TCR beta CDR3 regions amplified from RNA transcripts. Primed by the HTBI set, a first-round RT-PCR was run on the TCR CDR3. A single record per CDR3 protein comes from TCRdb applying MiXCR to the multiplex PCR reads. The table lists about 320,000 distinct CDR3 sequences, around a sixth of them singletons. Trimming removed 2 bases from V and 10 bases from J; junction bases left unmatched: 8. The CDR3 totals 13 residues. CDR1 SGHRS and CDR2 YFSETQ come from the germline V gene. The receptor's source is a man younger than 45 with Graves' hyperthyroidism. V usage is TRBV5-1 and J usage is TRBJ1-1, with 7 bases fitting TRBD1. Material for sequencing was blood. Here the CDR3 DNA reads TGCGCCAGCAGCTTTGGTAGGGGGCAGGCAGCTTTCTTT. Its translation: CASSFGRGQAAFF.